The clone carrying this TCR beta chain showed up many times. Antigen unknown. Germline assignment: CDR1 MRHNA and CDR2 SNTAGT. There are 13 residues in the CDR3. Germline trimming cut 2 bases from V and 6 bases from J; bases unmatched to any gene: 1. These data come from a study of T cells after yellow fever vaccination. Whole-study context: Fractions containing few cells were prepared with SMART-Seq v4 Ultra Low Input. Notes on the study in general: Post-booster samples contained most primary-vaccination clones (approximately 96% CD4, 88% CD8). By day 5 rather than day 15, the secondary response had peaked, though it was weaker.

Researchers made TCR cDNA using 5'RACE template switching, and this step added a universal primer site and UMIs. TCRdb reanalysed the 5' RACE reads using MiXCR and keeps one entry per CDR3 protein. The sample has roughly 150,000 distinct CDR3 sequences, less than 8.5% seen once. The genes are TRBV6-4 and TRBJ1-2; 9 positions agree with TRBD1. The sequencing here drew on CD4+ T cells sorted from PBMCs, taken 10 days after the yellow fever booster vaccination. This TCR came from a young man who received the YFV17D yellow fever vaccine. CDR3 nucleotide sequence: TGTGCCAGCAGTGACGGACAGGGGCATGGCTACACCTTC. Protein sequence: CASSDGQGHGYTF.